One sample yielded the 10 T cell receptor beta chains listed below, sequenced in a study of monozygotic twins with inflammatory bowel disease. From its re-call of the 5' RACE reads, TCRdb lists each CDR3 protein once, without DNA. The sample holds around 400,000 distinct CDR3 sequences. The sample comprised blood. Receptor source: a human donor with ulcerative colitis or Crohn's disease, or a healthy co-twin of an affected twin (not recorded which).

This chain connects TRBV10-3 to TRBJ2-3; TCRdb returns TRBD2, unconfirmable since there is no DNA. Per the germline V gene, CDR1 is ENHRY and CDR2 is SYGVKD. The CDR3 is 14 amino acids. CDR3 in amino acids: CAINPGGPTDTQYF.

The chain's CDR3 is CSAAREGDGYTF. The V gene is TRBV20-1, the J gene TRBJ1-2. The length of the CDR3 is 12 residues. Looked up from germline, CDR1 is DFQATT and CDR2 is SNEGSKA (reference sequence).

This sequence joins TRBV28 and TRBJ2-5; TCRdb's assignment of TRBD1 cannot be checked, as there is no DNA. Looked up from germline, CDR1 is MDHEN and CDR2 is SYDVKM. CDR3 length: 12 amino acids. CDR3 sequence reads: CASSVTGWAQYF.

The chain employs TRBV5-1 and TRBJ2-2; TCRdb gives TRBD2 as the D gene, but with no DNA this cannot be confirmed. Germline CDR1 SGHRS, CDR2 YFSETQ. The CDR3 has 13 residues. The CDR3: CASSPSGTGELFF.

The rearrangement joins TRBV5-1 to TRBJ2-7; as DNA is missing, the TRBD2 call by TCRdb cannot be tested. This CDR3 spans 15 amino acids. Germline lookup yields CDR1 SGHRS and CDR2 YFSETQ. CDR3 protein: CASSLWTSGTYEQYF.

The CDR3 is CAWRPPGSLNSPLHF. V usage is TRBV30 and J usage is TRBJ1-6; the D call from TCRdb, TRBD1, cannot be confirmed without DNA. CDR1 is GTSNPN, CDR2 SVGIG, per germline (reference sequence). CDR3 length: 15 amino acids.

The CDR3 protein is CSVEVGTSGYNEQFF. This sequence joins TRBV29-1 and TRBJ2-1; TCRdb's D gene call, TRBD2, goes unchecked for lack of DNA. The length of the CDR3 is 15 residues. CDR1 and CDR2 from the germline V gene are SQVTM and ANQGSEA.

The chain combines TRBV18 with TRBJ2-1; checking the TCRdb D call of TRBD1 is not possible without DNA. Germline V gene lookup returns CDR1 KGHSH and CDR2 LQKENI. The CDR3 totals 15 residues. The CDR3: CASSLDRGEYNEQFF.

V gene TRBV24-1 combines with J gene TRBJ2-2; checking the TCRdb D call of TRBD1 is not possible without DNA. The length of the CDR3 is 13 residues. Germline values: CDR1 KGHDR, CDR2 SFDVKD. CDR3 amino acids: CATSMGAPGELFF.

The chain employs TRBV25-1 and TRBJ1-2. Germline assignment: CDR1 MGHDK and CDR2 SYGVNS. CDR3 length equals 12 residues. CDR3 region: CASSEEVFGYTF.